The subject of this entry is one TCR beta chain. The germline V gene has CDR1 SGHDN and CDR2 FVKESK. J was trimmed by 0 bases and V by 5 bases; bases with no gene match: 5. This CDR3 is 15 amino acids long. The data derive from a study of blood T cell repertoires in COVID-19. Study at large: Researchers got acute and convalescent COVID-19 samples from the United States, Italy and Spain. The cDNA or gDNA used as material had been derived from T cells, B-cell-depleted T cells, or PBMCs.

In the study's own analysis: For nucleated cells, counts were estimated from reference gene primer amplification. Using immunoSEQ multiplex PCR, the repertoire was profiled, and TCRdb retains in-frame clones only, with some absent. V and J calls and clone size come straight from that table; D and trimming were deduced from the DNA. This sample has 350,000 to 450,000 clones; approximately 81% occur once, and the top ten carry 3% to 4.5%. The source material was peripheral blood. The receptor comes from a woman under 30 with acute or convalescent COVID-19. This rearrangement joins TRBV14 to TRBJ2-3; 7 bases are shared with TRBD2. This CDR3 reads CASSIQRGSTDTQYF. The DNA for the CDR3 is TGTGCCAGCAGCATCCAGCGGGGTAGCACAGATACGCAGTATTTT.